The 10 T cell receptor beta chains listed next were all sequenced from one sample in a study of blood T cell repertoires in COVID-19. Generated by immunoSEQ multiplex PCR, the TCRdb table keeps only in-frame clones and is missing some. This sample has approximately 270,000 clones, with about nine tenths found just once. Sequenced sample: PBMCs or T cells enriched from blood (not recorded which). All receptors derive from a human donor in a cohort exposed to, infected with or recovered from COVID-19 (not recorded which). The donor label of this sample is uncertain.

The chain carries TRBV18 and TRBJ1-6; TRBD1 matches at 9 bases. CDR1 is KGHSH, CDR2 LQKENI, per germline. The CDR3 is 16 residues long. V was pared by 9 bases and J by 5 bases, with 11 bases of the junction left unmatched. The CDR3 protein is CASNAQGAENNSPLHF. The CDR3 DNA follows: TGTGCCAGTAACGCACAGGGGGCTGAAAATAATTCACCCCTCCACTTT.

This chain links TRBV30 with TRBJ1-2; D might be TRBD1 (6 bases). CDR1 is GTSNPN and CDR2 is SVGIG in the germline V gene (reference sequence). V lost 0 bases, J lost 8 bases, and 19 bases lay in between. This CDR3 comprises 15 residues. CDR3 in amino acids: CAWSVEGGGVIGYTF. CDR3 in DNA: TGTGCCTGGAGTGTAGAGGGAGGGGGAGTGATCGGCTACACCTTC.

There are a few counts of this clone. The chain employs TRBV7-8 and TRBJ2-7; D unclear. This CDR3 has 13 amino acids. Germline V CDR1 and CDR2: SGHVS, FQNEAQ. Trimming took 1 base from V and 5 from J, leaving 9 bases between them. CDR3 bases: TGTGCCAGCAGCTTAGTAACAGAGCACGAGCAGTACTTC. Amino acids: CASSLVTEHEQYF.

This clone occurred a few times. This rearrangement joins TRBV29-1 to TRBJ1-4, with D possibly being TRBD1 (6 bases). The V end lost 3 bases, the J end lost 8 bases, and 13 bases lay between the germline ends. The CDR3 has 13 amino acids. The V gene's germline CDR1 is SQVTM and CDR2 ANQGSEA. The CDR3 here is CSVEGDQGEKLFF. CDR3 bases: TGCAGCGTTGAGGGGGATCAGGGGGAAAAACTGTTTTTT.

The V gene is TRBV11-2, the J gene TRBJ1-2; TRBD1 matches at 8 bases. Germline loops: CDR1 SGHAT, CDR2 FQNNGV. The CDR3 is 13 amino acids. V gave up 3 bases and J gave up 8 bases; unmatched junction bases: 5. As DNA, the CDR3 is TGTGCCAGCAGCTTTGTACAGGGGGACGGCTACACCTTC. Translating gives CASSFVQGDGYTF. The whole variable domain, filled in from reference TRBV11-2 and TRBJ1-2, reads EAGVAQSPRYKIIEKRQSVAFWCNPISGHATLYWYQQILGQGPKLLIQFQNNGVVDDSQLPKDRFSAERLKGVDSTLKIQPAKLEDSAVYLCASSFVQGDGYTFGSGTRLTVV.

The rearrangement links TRBV15 to TRBJ1-2; 8 positions match TRBD1. Trimming at V came to 2 bases and at J to 5 bases, leaving 16 bases not matched to a gene. Germline assignment: CDR1 LNHNV and CDR2 YYDKDF (reference sequence). The CDR3 loop spans 18 amino acids. CDR3 loop: CATSRRFLGGQGQYGYTF. The DNA of the CDR3 is TGTGCCACCAGCAGACGATTCCTAGGCGGACAGGGACAGTATGGCTACACCTTC.

V usage is TRBV3-1 (or the pseudogene TRBV3-2) and J usage is TRBJ2-6; TRBD1 agrees at 10 bases. The CDR3 has 19 residues. Trimming at V came to 2 bases and at J to 3 bases, leaving 10 bases not matched to a gene. CDR1 and CDR2 from the germline V gene are LGHDT and YNNKEL (reference sequence). The CDR3 loop is CASSQRGDRGIGGANVLTF. The CDR3 coding sequence is TGTGCCAGCAGCCAAAGAGGGGACAGGGGCATAGGTGGGGCCAACGTCCTGACTTTC.

The CDR3 DNA reads TGTGCCAGCAGCCGAATCCCGGACAGGGGGCGTGAAAAACTGTTTTTT. Protein: CASSRIPDRGREKLFF. V is TRBV14 and J is TRBJ1-4; 11 bases line up with TRBD1. This CDR3 has 16 amino acids. J lost 7 bases, V lost 4 bases, and 8 bases had no gene match. The V gene's germline CDR1 is SGHDN and CDR2 FVKESK.

V usage is TRBV6-1 and J usage is TRBJ1-3; no reliable D call. Per the germline V gene, CDR1 is MNHNS and CDR2 is SASEGT. Trimming shortened V by 0 bases and J by 0 bases, and 6 bases separated the two germline ends. The CDR3 sequence is 15 residues long. For the CDR3, the DNA is TGTGCCAGCAGTGAAGCGGGCAGCTCTGGAAACACCATATATTTT. This gives the protein CASSEAGSSGNTIYF.

The rearrangement joins TRBV19 to TRBJ1-1; TRBD1 agrees at 8 bases. CDR3 length: 15 amino acids. CDR1 is LNHDA and CDR2 is SQIVND in the germline V gene (reference sequence). Losses at the gene ends were 2 bases for V and 7 bases for J; bases not matched to a gene: 9. The CDR3 nucleotides are TGTGCCAGTAGTATACAGGGGGCGAGGGGAATTGAAGCTTTCTTT. This gives the protein CASSIQGARGIEAFF.